These T cell receptor beta chains were read from a single sample in a study of blood T cell repertoires in COVID-19. Measured with immunoSEQ multiplex PCR; TCRdb has only the in-frame clones, and not every one. The data contain under 250,000 clones, about 85% of them seen just once; the ten biggest clones take up more than 6%. The sample consisted of peripheral blood. These receptors originate from a woman aged 60-75 years with active or convalescent COVID-19. CDR3s include the opening cysteine and the closing phenylalanine or tryptophan. D genes are given only for firm matches. Expanded clones are given a class, and other clones once, few, many or no size at all.

cdr3_nt,cdr3_aa,d_call,v_call,j_call,clone_size
TGCGCCAGCAGCTTGGAGCTAGCGGGAGTTAGAGAGACCCAGTACTTC,CASSLELAGVRETQYF,TRBD2,TRBV5-1,TRBJ2-5,NA
TGTGCCAGCAGCTTAGCCCTCGGACATGTTGTCCCCCTCCACTTT,CASSLALGHVVPLHF,NA,TRBV7-2,TRBJ1-6,NA
TGTGCCAGCAGTGAACTGGCGGGAACCTACAATGAGCAGTTCTTC,CASSELAGTYNEQFF,NA,TRBV6-1,TRBJ2-1,once
TGTGCAAGTCGCTTGGGACTAGCGGGGGGGGCGAACACCGGGGAGCTGTTTTTT,CASRLGLAGGANTGELFF,NA,TRBV12-2,TRBJ2-2,NA
TGTGCCAGCAGCTTAGCCCGGGCTAGCGGGAGTGGGGAGCAGTTCTTC,CASSLARASGSGEQFF,TRBD2,TRBV7-6,TRBJ2-1,few
TGTGCCAGTAGTTTGGACAGGGGAAACACCGGGGAGCTGTTTTTT,CASSLDRGNTGELFF,TRBD1,TRBV19,TRBJ2-2,once
TGTGCCAGCACCCCTGAATCGAGCTCCTACAATGAGCAGTTCTTC,CASTPESSSYNEQFF,NA,TRBV11-2,TRBJ2-1,once
TGTGCCAGCAGCCCGGGACTAGCGGGGGCAGCGCAGTTCTTC,CASSPGLAGAAQFF,TRBD2,TRBV7-3,TRBJ2-1,NA
TGTGCCAGCAGCAAAAGACTAGGGGACAATGAGCAGTTCTTC,CASSKRLGDNEQFF,NA,TRBV7-8,TRBJ2-1,NA
TGCGCCAGCAGCTTAACTAGCGGGAGGAGTGGCGAGCAGTACTTC,CASSLTSGRSGEQYF,TRBD2,TRBV4-1,TRBJ2-7,NA
TGTGCCAGCAGCTTGGAGCTAGCGGGAGCCCAAGAGACCCAGTACTTC,CASSLELAGAQETQYF,TRBD2,TRBV5-6,TRBJ2-5,NA
TGTGCCAGCAGTGAACCCTGGCTAGCGGGGGTCGCGACAGATACGCAGTATTTT,CASSEPWLAGVATDTQYF,TRBD2,TRBV2,TRBJ2-3,NA
TGTGCCAGCAGCCCCCGTTACGAGCAGTACTTC,CASSPRYEQYF,NA,TRBV7-9,TRBJ2-7,NA
TGTGCCAGCAGCTTACCCGGGACAGACGAGCAGTACTTC,CASSLPGTDEQYF,TRBD1,TRBV7-9,TRBJ2-7,once
TGTGCCAGCAGCCTGATGGGGAGCGGGAGGGGATACAATGAGCAGTTCTTC,CASSLMGSGRGYNEQFF,TRBD2,TRBV5-4,TRBJ2-1,NA
TGTGCCAGCAAGGAAGGGGGCAATCAGCCCCAGCATTTT,CASKEGGNQPQHF,NA,TRBV2,TRBJ1-5,NA
TGTGCCAGCAGTTACTCGACGGGGGGCTTGGAGACCCAGTACTTC,CASSYSTGGLETQYF,NA,TRBV6-2/TRBV6-3,TRBJ2-5,NA
TGCGCCAGCAGCGAACACAGCGGGGGGCGATGGGGAGATACGCAGTATTTT,CASSEHSGGRWGDTQYF,TRBD2,TRBV4-1,TRBJ2-3,NA
TGCGCCAGCAGCCAAGGTGGCGGGAGAGCCAAAAACATTCAGTACTTC,CASSQGGGRAKNIQYF,TRBD2,TRBV4-1,TRBJ2-4,NA
TGTGCCAGCAGCCTGACCTGGCTGGGTCAGGATGAGCAGTTCTTC,CASSLTWLGQDEQFF,NA,TRBV11-3,TRBJ2-1,few
TGTGCCATCAGTGAGCCGGGACAGGGGGCAGTAAGGGAGCAGTACTTC,CAISEPGQGAVREQYF,TRBD1,TRBV10-3,TRBJ2-7,NA
TGCGCCAGCAGTCCGCCTAACACAGATACGCAGTATTTT,CASSPPNTDTQYF,NA,TRBV5-1,TRBJ2-3,NA
TGTGCCAGTAGTATACACAGCCAGCGGTCTGGAAACACCATATATTTT,CASSIHSQRSGNTIYF,NA,TRBV19,TRBJ1-3,NA
TGTGCCAGCAGCTTAGATGTAGTATCAAACATTCAGTACTTC,CASSLDVVSNIQYF,NA,TRBV7-2,TRBJ2-4,NA
TGTGCCAGCAGCATGAACACTGAAGCTTTCTTT,CASSMNTEAFF,NA,TRBV28,TRBJ1-1,once
TGCAGCGTTGGGACAGCTTCTGGAAACACCATATATTTT,CSVGTASGNTIYF,NA,TRBV29-1,TRBJ1-3,NA